This T cell receptor (beta chain) was sequenced during a study of blood T cell repertoires in COVID-19 (TCRdb year 2020). With regard to the full study: Samples covering the acute and convalescent phases of COVID-19 were provided by collaborators in the United States, Italy and Spain. Where HLA class I and class II types were available, the types were taken from metadata supplied by the sample provider, not from assay-based typing. A freely available public database, intended as a resource for researchers studying the immune response to SARS-CoV-2, is where the repertoires were released. The sample metadata nearly always contained a de-identified subject ID, COVID-19 status, age in years and sex. The samples were drawn from two sources: the first 160 participants of the ongoing ImmuneRACE study, and 1,200 or so subjects contributed by 6 global collaborators. Deeply sampled blood TCRbeta repertoires from subjects exposed to, actively infected with, or recovered from COVID-19 were included in the dataset. The material from the prospective study consisted of cDNA or gDNA derived from T cells, B-cell-depleted T cells, or PBMCs.

Enrolling through a virtual design, the prospective study's participants ranged in age from roughly 18 to 89 years and lived across some 22 United States geographic areas. To assign participants to cohorts, the prospective study relied on clinical history that participants themselves reported in a screening survey and a study questionnaire. ImmuneRACE Cohort 3 recovered participants were defined by two consecutive negative NP/OP PCR tests, healthcare professional clearance, or symptom resolution. In the prospective study, mobile phlebotomists collected whole blood, serum and a nasopharyngeal or oropharyngeal swab from each participant. Participants in the prospective study had the option to provide additional blood draws and questionnaires over a 2-month period. Prospective study blood samples were shipped either frozen or at room temperature before DNA extraction. The immunoSEQ Assay, a bias-controlled multiplex PCR, was used to amplify TCRbeta CDR3 regions from genomic DNA. The study's own analysis went as follows. The number of nucleated cells in each sample was estimated from the amplification of reference gene primers within the assay. Sequence reads were collapsed and filtered to measure the absolute abundance of every unique TCRbeta CDR3 rearrangement. Productive Simpson clonality was computed per sample as the square root of Simpson's diversity index over productive rearrangements. In TCRdb, the immuneACCESS table is reduced to in-frame sequences with V and J assigned. These tables do not hold every clone; where another copy was compared, an unresolved V gene accounts for under half, and the others remain unexplained. The V and J calls and clone size were taken over from that table, and D and trimming were inferred from the DNA. Counted in this sample were 200,000 to 250,000 clones; more than 80% of them appeared once. The ten largest make up 1.8% of the sample.

The paper as a whole reports these results and caveats: Clinical and demographic metadata were provided uncurated, with the amount varying by source and participant.

A word on this clone: The target of this receptor is not known. No much larger clone exists at a distance of one base, and base qualities are not known.

The source is a man aged 55 to 69 who had recovered from COVID-19. The sequenced sample consisted of PBMCs or T cells enriched from blood (not recorded which).

The base sequence is TGTGCCAGCTCCCCTCGGGCAGGGAGGAATGAGCAGTTCTTC. It translates to CASSPRAGRNEQFF. The V gene is TRBV14 and the J gene is TRBJ2-1; tentative D gene TRBD2, with 6 bases matching. The cysteine opens and the phenylalanine closes a CDR3 of 14 amino acids. Only the CDR3 DNA is retained, 42 bases long and in frame from the first base. CDR1 and CDR2 (SGHDN, FVKESK) derive from the germline V gene. Trimming costs V 8 bases and J 7 bases, and their ends lie 18 bases apart.